The rows below give T cell receptor beta chains drawn from one sample of a study of blood T cell repertoires in COVID-19. Repertoires were generated with immunoSEQ multiplex PCR, while TCRdb's copy carries only in-frame clones and drops some. The sample holds about 180,000 clones; 86% are singletons and the top ten take more than 7.5%. Sequencing was carried out using peripheral blood. These TCRs come from a man in his fifties with active or convalescent COVID-19. Each CDR3 is given with its conserved first and last residue. The order of the fields is J gene, V gene, D gene, clone size, CDR3 DNA, CDR3 protein. D genes are given only for firm matches. Clone size appears in some rows only: once, few, many, or a class for an expanded clone.

>TRBJ1-2|TRBV28|NA|NA
TGTGCCAGCAGTCCCGGGGGACCTAACTATGGCTACACCTTC
CASSPGGPNYGYTF
>TRBJ1-1|TRBV11-3|TRBD1|NA
TGTGCCAGCAGCTCGGGACAGGGGTCCACTGAAGCTTTCTTT
CASSSGQGSTEAFF
>TRBJ2-1|TRBV5-1|TRBD1|NA
TGCGCCAGCAGCTTGGGGGACAGAAACAATGAGCAGTTCTTC
CASSLGDRNNEQFF
>TRBJ2-3|TRBV24-1|NA|NA
TGTGCCACCAGTGATTTTGGACTATCTAGCACAGATACGCAGTATTTT
CATSDFGLSSTDTQYF
>TRBJ1-2|TRBV3-1/TRBV3-2|NA|few
TGTGCCAGCAGCCAAGACAGGCGGGTCAGGACAGATGGCTACACCTTC
CASSQDRRVRTDGYTF
>TRBJ2-1|TRBV9|NA|once
TGTGCCAGCAGCGTAGAGGACAGAACCTCCTACAATGAGCAGTTCTTC
CASSVEDRTSYNEQFF
>TRBJ1-1|TRBV5-1|NA|NA
TGCGCCAGCAGCTTGGCACCGACAGGAGTGAACACTGAAGCTTTCTTT
CASSLAPTGVNTEAFF
>TRBJ1-2|TRBV5-5|NA|NA
TGTGCCAGCAGCCCTACAGGACCCCACCCATTTGGCTACACCTTC
CASSPTGPHPFGYTF
>TRBJ1-5|TRBV10-1|TRBD1|NA
TGCGCCAGCAAACAGGGGGGCAATCAGCCCCAGCATTTT
CASKQGGNQPQHF
>TRBJ1-2|TRBV5-4|NA|NA
TGTGCCAGCAGCTTGGAGCAGGGGATCGGCTACACCTTC
CASSLEQGIGYTF
>TRBJ2-7|TRBV14|TRBD1|NA
TGTGCCAGCAGCCCATCTGTCGGACAGGGCCGATCCTACGAGCAGTACTTC
CASSPSVGQGRSYEQYF
>TRBJ1-2|TRBV28|NA|NA
TGTGCCAGCAGTTTTGGTCGGGCAGGGGTAAGGGATAACTATGGCTACACCTTC
CASSFGRAGVRDNYGYTF
>TRBJ2-5|TRBV12-3/TRBV12-4|TRBD1|NA
TGTGCCAGCAGAGGACAGGGTGGCGAGACCCAGTACTTC
CASRGQGGETQYF
>TRBJ2-7|TRBV11-2|NA|NA
TGTGCCAGCAGCTTCCACTACGAGCAGTACTTC
CASSFHYEQYF
>TRBJ2-5|TRBV6-6|TRBD2|once
TGTGCCAGCAGCCCGACTAGCGGGAGGACGGGGGAGACCCAGTACTTC
CASSPTSGRTGETQYF
>TRBJ1-4|TRBV29-1|TRBD1|NA
TGCAGCGTAGACAGGGACAAGGAAAAACTGTTTTTT
CSVDRDKEKLFF
>TRBJ2-2|TRBV19|NA|NA
TGTGCCAGTAGTATAAGCAGGGGTCCGGGGGAGCTGTTTTTT
CASSISRGPGELFF
>TRBJ1-4|TRBV7-2|TRBD1|NA
TGTGCCAGCAGCCGGACAGGGGGAAACGAAAAACTGTTTTTT
CASSRTGGNEKLFF
>TRBJ1-4|TRBV9|NA|NA
TGTGCCAGCAGCGTAGCGGGAGGGAGGGGTGAAAAACTGTTTTTT
CASSVAGGRGEKLFF
>TRBJ2-3|TRBV5-1|TRBD2|NA
TGCGCCAGCAGCTTACCTAGCGGGAGGCAGGGAGATACGCAGTATTTT
CASSLPSGRQGDTQYF
>TRBJ2-3|TRBV7-3|NA|NA
TGTGCCAGCAGCTTATCTAGTACAGATACGCAGTATTTT
CASSLSSTDTQYF
>TRBJ2-1|TRBV5-1|NA|NA
TGCGCCAGCAGCTTGGTTAGCTATGAGCAGTTCTTC
CASSLVSYEQFF
>TRBJ2-1|TRBV24-1|TRBD1|once
TGTGCCACCAGTGATGCAGGTAGGGGGCCCAATGAGCAGTTCTTC
CATSDAGRGPNEQFF
>TRBJ2-3|TRBV10-1|TRBD2|NA
TGCGCCAGCGCCGCTAGCGGGATTACAGATACGCAGTATTTT
CASAASGITDTQYF
>TRBJ2-3|TRBV12-3/TRBV12-4|NA|NA
TGTGCCAGCAGTCCCCTGTCCCTAAATACGCAGTATTTT
CASSPLSLNTQYF
>TRBJ1-6|TRBV3-1/TRBV3-2|TRBD1|once
TGTGCCAGCAGCCACCGGGACAGAGTTAATTCACCCCTCCACTTT
CASSHRDRVNSPLHF
>TRBJ2-1|TRBV5-4|NA|NA
TGTGCCAGCAGCTGGCAGGCAGGGAATGAGCAGTTCTTC
CASSWQAGNEQFF
>TRBJ2-5|TRBV18|NA|NA
TGTGCCAGCTCACCTGTATTGGGCGATCCGGGGGAGACCCAGTACTTC
CASSPVLGDPGETQYF
>TRBJ1-2|TRBV5-6|TRBD1|NA
TGTGCCAGCAGCTTCGGGACAGCATATGGCTACACCTTC
CASSFGTAYGYTF
>TRBJ2-5|TRBV4-3|NA|NA
TGCGCCAGCAGCCAAGGGCTGGACAGCCGCGAGACCCAGTACTTC
CASSQGLDSRETQYF
>TRBJ2-1|TRBV10-3|TRBD2|NA
TGTGCCATCAGTGCTAGCGGGAGCTTCGATGAGCAGTTCTTC
CAISASGSFDEQFF
>TRBJ2-7|TRBV29-1|TRBD1|NA
TGCAGCGTTGAATTGGGACAGCGAAACTCCTACGAGCAGTACTTC
CSVELGQRNSYEQYF
>TRBJ1-2|TRBV11-2|TRBD1|NA
TGTGCCAGCAGCCCCTATAGCCAAGGGGGCCTCTATGGCTACACCTTC
CASSPYSQGGLYGYTF
>TRBJ2-6|TRBV27|NA|NA
TGTGCCAGCAGGGCAGACAGGACCCTTGGGGCCAACGTCCTGACTTTC
CASRADRTLGANVLTF
>TRBJ1-2|TRBV20-1|NA|NA
TGCAGTGCTAGTCGACAGAACTATGGCTACACCTTC
CSASRQNYGYTF
>TRBJ1-5|TRBV18|TRBD1|NA
TGTGCCAGCTCCGGGACAGGGGATCAGCCCCAGCATTTT
CASSGTGDQPQHF
>TRBJ2-7|TRBV7-9|TRBD1|few
TGTGCCAGCAGCTTAACGGGCAGGGGGCTACACGAGCAGTACTTC
CASSLTGRGLHEQYF
>TRBJ2-2|TRBV25-1|NA|NA
TGTGCCAGCAGTGATTTCCGTATCGGGGAGCTGTTTTTT
CASSDFRIGELFF
>TRBJ2-5|TRBV7-9|TRBD1|NA
TGTGCCAGCAGCTCCAACAGGGGGACAGAGACCCAGTACTTC
CASSSNRGTETQYF
>TRBJ2-2|TRBV14|NA|NA
TGTGCCAGCAGCGACACATATACCGGGGAGCTGTTTTTT
CASSDTYTGELFF
>TRBJ1-2|TRBV5-6|NA|NA
TGTGCCAGCAGCTTGGAGGGGATAAGTGGCTACACCTTC
CASSLEGISGYTF
>TRBJ2-1|TRBV5-5|TRBD2|NA
TGTGCCAGCAGCCCTCTGACTAGCCGGGGGGACAATGAGCAGTTCTTC
CASSPLTSRGDNEQFF
>TRBJ1-4|TRBV28|NA|NA
TGTGCCAGCTCAGGGCGGGAAAAACTGTTTTTT
CASSGREKLFF
>TRBJ1-2|TRBV5-4|TRBD1|NA
TGTGCCAGCACTGCCATCTCGGGGAAGGGGGCTGGCTACACCTTC
CASTAISGKGAGYTF
>TRBJ1-2|TRBV19|TRBD1|NA
TGTGCCAGTGGGGACAGGGGGCTTGGCTACACCTTC
CASGDRGLGYTF
>TRBJ1-1|TRBV6-5|TRBD1|NA
TGTGCCAGCGCCGGGACAGAGAACACTGAAGCTTTCTTT
CASAGTENTEAFF
>TRBJ1-3|TRBV9|NA|NA
TGTGCCAGCAGCGTAGGTAGTACAGCTGGAAACACCATATATTTT
CASSVGSTAGNTIYF
>TRBJ2-5|TRBV19|NA|few
TGTGCCAGTAGCCGGGGTAGGGAGACCCAGTACTTC
CASSRGRETQYF
>TRBJ1-6|TRBV5-1|TRBD1|NA
TGCGCCAGCAGCTTAACAGGGGGTTCACCCCTCCACTTT
CASSLTGGSPLHF
>TRBJ2-7|TRBV6-5|NA|NA
TGTGCCAGCAGCCTAGTGGGGAGGAACGAGCAGTACTTC
CASSLVGRNEQYF
>TRBJ2-5|TRBV5-1|NA|NA
TGCGCCAGCAGCTTGGGACCCTCAGCGGAGACCCAGTACTTC
CASSLGPSAETQYF
>TRBJ2-7|TRBV6-6|TRBD2|once
TGTGCCAGCAGTTCGGGCGGGGGGAACTACGAGCAGTACTTC
CASSSGGGNYEQYF
>TRBJ2-1|TRBV11-3|TRBD1|NA
TGTGCCAGCAGCAAACAGGGGGCGAATATTGGTTCCTACAATGAGCAGTTCTTC
CASSKQGANIGSYNEQFF
>TRBJ2-3|TRBV15|NA|once
TGTGCCACCAGCTTGGGGGGATACACAGATACGCAGTATTTT
CATSLGGYTDTQYF
>TRBJ1-5|TRBV18|NA|NA
TGTGCCAGCTCACCCCCCGGACAGTATAGCAATCAGCCCCAGCATTTT
CASSPPGQYSNQPQHF